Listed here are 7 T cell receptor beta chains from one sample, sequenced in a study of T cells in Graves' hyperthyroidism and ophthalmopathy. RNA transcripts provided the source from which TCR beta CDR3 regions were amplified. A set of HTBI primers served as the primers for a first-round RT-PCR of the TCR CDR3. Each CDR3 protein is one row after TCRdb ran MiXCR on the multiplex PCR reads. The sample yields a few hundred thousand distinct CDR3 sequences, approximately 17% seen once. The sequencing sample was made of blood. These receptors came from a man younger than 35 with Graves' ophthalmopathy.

The CDR3 region has the DNA TGCAGTGCTAGAGTAATGGGGCAAGAGACCCAGTACTTC. This gives the protein CSARVMGQETQYF. V is TRBV20-1 and J is TRBJ2-5; no firm D call. V shed 1 base and J shed 2 bases, with 8 bases lying between them. Germline V gene sequence: CDR1 DFQATT, CDR2 SNEGSKA (reference sequence). The length of the CDR3 is 13 residues.

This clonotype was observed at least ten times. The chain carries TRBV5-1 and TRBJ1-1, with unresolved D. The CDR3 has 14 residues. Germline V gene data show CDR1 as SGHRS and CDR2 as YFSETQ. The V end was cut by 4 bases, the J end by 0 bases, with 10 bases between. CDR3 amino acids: CASSESGMNTEAFF. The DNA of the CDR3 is TGCGCCAGCAGCGAGTCGGGGATGAACACTGAAGCTTTCTTT.

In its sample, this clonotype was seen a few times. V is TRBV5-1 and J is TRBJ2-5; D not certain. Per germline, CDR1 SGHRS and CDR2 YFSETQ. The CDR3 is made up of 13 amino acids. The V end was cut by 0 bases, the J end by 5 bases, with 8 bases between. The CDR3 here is CASSLGTVETQYF. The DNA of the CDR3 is TGCGCCAGCAGCTTGGGAACGGTGGAGACCCAGTACTTC.

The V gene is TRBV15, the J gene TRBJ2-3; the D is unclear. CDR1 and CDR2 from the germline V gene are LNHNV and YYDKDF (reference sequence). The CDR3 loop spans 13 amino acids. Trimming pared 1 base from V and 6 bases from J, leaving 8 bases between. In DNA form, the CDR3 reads TGTGCCACCAGCAGAGTACGTTGGGATACGCAGTATTTT. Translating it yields CATSRVRWDTQYF.

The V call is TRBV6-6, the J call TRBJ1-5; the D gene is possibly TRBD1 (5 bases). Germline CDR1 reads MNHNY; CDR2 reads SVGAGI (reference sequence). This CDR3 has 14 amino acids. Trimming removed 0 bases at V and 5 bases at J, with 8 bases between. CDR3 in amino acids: CASSYSRGDQPQHF. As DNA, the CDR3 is TGTGCCAGCAGTTACTCGAGAGGGGATCAGCCCCAGCATTTT.

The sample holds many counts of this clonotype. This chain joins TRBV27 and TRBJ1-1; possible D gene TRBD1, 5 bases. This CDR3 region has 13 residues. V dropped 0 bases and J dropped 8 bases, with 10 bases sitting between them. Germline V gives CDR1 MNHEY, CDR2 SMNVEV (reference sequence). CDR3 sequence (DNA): TGTGCCAGCAGTTTATCGGGACCTCTCGAAGCTTTCTTT. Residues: CASSLSGPLEAFF.

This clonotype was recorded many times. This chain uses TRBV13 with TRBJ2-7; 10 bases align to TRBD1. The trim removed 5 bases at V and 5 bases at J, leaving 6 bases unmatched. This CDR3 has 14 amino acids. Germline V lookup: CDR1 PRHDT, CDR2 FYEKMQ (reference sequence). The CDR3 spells CASSPRDRGDEQYF. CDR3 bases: TGTGCCAGCAGCCCCCGGGACAGGGGCGACGAGCAGTACTTC.